This passage covers 20 T cell receptor beta chains from one sample sequenced in a study of CD8 T cells in ankylosing spondylitis. TCRdb re-called the 5' RACE reads through MiXCR, storing one row per CDR3 protein. Among about 110,000 distinct CDR3 sequences, less than 25% were seen once, and the ten largest hold roughly an eighth. Sequencing used synovial fluid, either unsorted or a sorted T cell fraction (not recorded which). The receptor set was obtained from a male donor with ankylosing spondylitis.

The chain uses TRBV5-1 and TRBJ2-1; no clear D. CDR1 and CDR2 from the germline V gene are SGHRS and YFSETQ. The CDR3 sequence is 14 residues long. V lost 4 bases and J lost 0, with 8 bases in between. CDR3 sequence (DNA): TGCGCCAGCAGCCCTACGGTCTCCTACAATGAGCAGTTCTTC. Translating it yields CASSPTVSYNEQFF. Full variable domain (outside the CDR3, taken from reference TRBV5-1 and TRBJ2-1): KAGVTQTPRYLIKTRGQQVTLSCSPISGHRSVSWYQQTPGQGLQFLFEYFSETQRNKGNFPGRFSGRQFSNSRSEMNVSTLELGDSALYLCASSPTVSYNEQFFGPGTRLTVL.

This clonotype was recorded a few times. The chain has TRBV5-1 and TRBJ1-1, with TRBD1 matching 7 bases. The CDR3 extends over 14 amino acids. Germline V CDR1 and CDR2: SGHRS, YFSETQ. The V and J ends lost 3 bases and 1 base, in that order; junction bases with no gene match: 3. CDR3 DNA sequence: TGCGCCAGCAGCTCCGGGACAGCGAACACTGAAGCTTTCTTT. Translated: CASSSGTANTEAFF.

V gene TRBV19 combines with J gene TRBJ1-1; weak D call: TRBD1 (5 bases). Between the trimmed V and J ends, which lost 3 bases and 1 base, there was a span of 9 bases. The V gene's germline CDR1 is LNHDA and CDR2 SQIVND (reference sequence). The CDR3 runs to 14 residues. The CDR3 here is CASSITGANTEAFF. The CDR3 DNA sequence: TGTGCCAGTAGTATTACAGGCGCGAACACTGAAGCTTTCTTT.

The chain employs TRBV12-3 or TRBV12-4 and TRBJ2-1; D is unclear. The V gene lost 3 bases and the J gene lost 8 bases, with 14 bases spanning the gap. The length of the CDR3 is 14 residues. As DNA, the CDR3 is TGTGCCAGCAGTTTCGGTGACTCTCGGGATGAGCAGTTCTTC. Its translation is CASSFGDSRDEQFF.

The rearrangement links TRBV2 to TRBJ1-6; D gene unclear. Germline V gene data show CDR1 as SNHLY and CDR2 as FYNNEI. V was trimmed by 3 bases and J by 5 bases, leaving 8 bases between them. The CDR3 spans 14 residues. The CDR3, as DNA: TGTGCCAGCAGTGAGGCTGGGGATAATTCACCCCTCCACTTT. Its protein product is CASSEAGDNSPLHF.

There are a few counts of this clonotype. This chain joins TRBV15 and TRBJ2-2; D might be TRBD2 (5 bases). The CDR3 length is 13 residues. Germline V gene data show CDR1 as LNHNV and CDR2 as YYDKDF (reference sequence). Trimming pared 8 bases from V and 5 bases from J, leaving 12 bases between. The CDR3 sequence: CATRTVGTGELFF. The CDR3 DNA sequence: TGTGCCACCCGGACTGTAGGAACCGGGGAGCTGTTTTTT.

This clonotype was observed many times. This rearrangement joins TRBV4-2 to TRBJ2-7; D gene uncertain. The CDR3 loop spans 15 amino acids. Trimming removed 0 bases at V and 0 bases at J, with 9 bases between. Germline V lookup: CDR1 LGHNA, CDR2 YNFKEQ. The CDR3, as DNA: TGTGCCAGCAGCCAAGATATCTGGGGCTCCTACGAGCAGTACTTC. Protein product: CASSQDIWGSYEQYF.

This chain joins TRBV28 and TRBJ1-5; a possible D gene is TRBD1 (6 bases). The V gene's germline CDR1 is MDHEN and CDR2 SYDVKM. The CDR3 covers 14 residues. V lost 4 bases and J lost 4, with 11 bases in between. DNA for the CDR3: TGTGCCAGCAGTTCAATACAGGGTAATCAGCCCCAGCATTTT. It codes for CASSSIQGNQPQHF.

CDR3 coding DNA: TGCAGCGTTGAATTGAATAACTATGGCTACACCTTC. Amino acids: CSVELNNYGYTF. The chain uses TRBV29-1 and TRBJ1-2; D is unresolved. V was shortened by 2 bases and J by 1 base, with 5 bases between the two germline ends. The CDR3 runs 12 residues. Germline V gives CDR1 SQVTM, CDR2 ANQGSEA.

This clonotype is labeled as medium-sized (0.01 to 0.1%). The chain recombines TRBV5-5 with TRBJ2-7; a possible D gene is TRBD1 (5 bases). The V and J ends lost 0 bases and 2 bases respectively, with 12 bases between them. The CDR3 loop spans 15 amino acids. Germline assignment: CDR1 SGHKS and CDR2 YYEKEE (reference sequence). CDR3: CASSLEYDRAYEQYV. CDR3 nucleotides: TGTGCCAGCAGCTTGGAGTACGACAGAGCCTACGAGCAGTACGTC.

The chain joins TRBV5-1 to TRBJ2-7; weak D call: TRBD2 (5 bases). Trimming removed 4 bases from V and 2 bases from J, with 16 bases in between. Germline CDR1 reads SGHRS; CDR2 reads YFSETQ. CDR3 length: 15 amino acids. The CDR3 DNA follows: TGCGCCAGCAGCCCTACCCAGTCGGGGACCTACGAGCAGTACTTC. Its translation: CASSPTQSGTYEQYF.

This clonotype was seen a handful of times. The chain recombines TRBV6-2 or TRBV6-3 with TRBJ2-1; 13 bases are a match to TRBD2. Per the germline V gene, CDR1 is MNHEY and CDR2 is SVGEGT. This CDR3 is built from 18 residues. V shed 2 bases, J shed 2 bases, and the junction held 6 bases outside the gene matches. The CDR3 DNA sequence: TGTGCCAGCAGTTACGGGTGGACTAGCGGGAGACCCTACAATGAGCAGTTCTTC. Its translation: CASSYGWTSGRPYNEQFF.

This clonotype was detected only a few times. The chain couples TRBV20-1 to TRBJ2-3; no definite D call. The CDR3 runs to 14 residues. CDR1 DFQATT and CDR2 SNEGSKA come from the germline V gene (reference sequence). Trimming removed 6 bases at V and 1 base at J, with 14 bases between. CDR3 loop: CSARRILRTDTQYF. CDR3 DNA: TGCAGTGCCAGAAGGATACTGCGCACAGATACGCAGTATTTT.

The chain joins TRBV14 to TRBJ2-5; D gene ambiguous. The CDR3 runs to 13 residues. Germline CDR1 SGHDN, CDR2 FVKESK. V was pared by 0 bases and J by 4 bases, with 6 bases between. The CDR3 protein is CASSQEARETQYF. The CDR3 nucleotides are TGTGCCAGCAGCCAAGAAGCCCGAGAGACCCAGTACTTC. Full variable domain (missing parts from reference TRBV14 and TRBJ2-5): EAGVTQFPSHSVIEKGQTVTLRCDPISGHDNLYWYRRVMGKEIKFLLHFVKESKQDESGMPNNRFLAERTGGTYSTLKVQPAELEDSGVYFCASSQEARETQYFGPGTRLLVL.

The rearrangement uses TRBV29-1 and TRBJ1-1; possibly TRBD1 for D (6 bases). The V gene's germline CDR1 is SQVTM and CDR2 ANQGSEA. V lost 5 bases and J 2 bases, leaving 12 bases between the germline ends. This CDR3 has 13 residues. This CDR3 reads CSVYRDTNTEAFF. CDR3 coding DNA: TGCAGCGTTTATCGGGACACTAACACTGAAGCTTTCTTT.

This rearrangement joins TRBV20-1 to TRBJ1-1; the D is unclear. The CDR3 extends over 10 amino acids. CDR1 is DFQATT and CDR2 is SNEGSKA in the germline V gene (reference sequence). V dropped 6 bases and J dropped 8 bases, with 10 bases sitting between them. The CDR3 sequence is CSAPPHEAFF. The CDR3 region has the DNA TGCAGTGCCCCCCCCCACGAAGCTTTCTTT.

This clonotype was detected many times. The chain carries TRBV7-2 and TRBJ1-1; 9 bases line up with TRBD1. CDR1 is SGHTA, CDR2 FQGNSA, per germline. With 0 bases clipped from V and 7 bases from J, the junction kept 3 bases outside the gene matches. This CDR3 comprises 14 residues. CDR3 nucleotide sequence: TGTGCCAGCAGCTTAGCACAGGGGGCGATTGAAGCTTTCTTT. Protein sequence: CASSLAQGAIEAFF.

As regards this clonotype: The germline gene is not matched at one end of the junction; a read error may be the cause. CDR3 sequence reads: CASSRLGVAEISGANALTF. Written as DNA, the CDR3 is TGTGCCAGTAGTCGCCTCGGGGTAGCGGAGATCTCTGGGGCCAACGCCCTGACTTTC. The rearrangement uses TRBV19 and TRBJ2-6, with D possibly being TRBD2 (6 bases). The CDR3 is 19 residues long. From germline, CDR1 is LNHDA and CDR2 SQIVND (reference sequence).

Here the CDR3 DNA reads TGTGCCAGCAGCCGGGGACTAGAATTGGGGACCCAGTACTTC. It translates to CASSRGLELGTQYF. The chain couples TRBV3-1 to TRBJ2-5; 8 bases match TRBD2. Per germline, CDR1 LGHDT and CDR2 YNNKEL (reference sequence). The V and J ends lost 4 bases and 7 bases, in that order; junction bases with no gene match: 8. The CDR3 is made up of 14 amino acids.

The sample holds a few counts of this clonotype. The chain recombines TRBV20-1 with TRBJ1-5; D uncertain. The germline V gene has CDR1 DFQATT and CDR2 SNEGSKA (reference sequence). V was cut by 6 bases and J by 0 bases, with 12 bases left in between. CDR3 length: 14 residues. CDR3 loop: CSATQRPSNQPQHF. The CDR3 DNA reads TGCAGTGCAACACAGAGACCTAGCAATCAGCCCCAGCATTTT.